Below are 21 T cell receptor beta chains sequenced from a single sample in a study of T cell responses to AZD1222 COVID-19 vaccine. Repertoires were generated with immunoSEQ multiplex PCR, while TCRdb's copy carries only in-frame clones and drops some. Counted here are approximately 85,000 clones, about 86% occurring once; the ten biggest clones make up 5% to 6.5%. The sample in question was peripheral blood, obtained on day 0 of AZD1222 vaccination. The receptors come from an adult in good health.

This chain links TRBV29-1 with TRBJ2-5; the D gene is possibly TRBD1 (6 bases). This CDR3 spans 12 amino acids. With 4 bases removed from V and 5 bases from J, the gap between germline ends came to 11 bases. Germline CDR1 is SQVTM and CDR2 is ANQGSEA. The CDR3 sequence is CSVVVRGETQYF. CDR3 coding DNA: TGCAGCGTTGTGGTCAGGGGTGAGACCCAGTACTTC.

The chain has TRBV5-5 and TRBJ1-1, with D maybe TRBD1 (6 bases). The germline V gene encodes CDR1 SGHKS and CDR2 YYEKEE (reference sequence). The CDR3 loop spans 14 amino acids. V was trimmed by 0 bases and J by 6 bases, leaving 12 bases between them. This chain's CDR3 is CASSLAAGAAEAFF. CDR3 DNA sequence: TGTGCCAGCAGCTTGGCCGCGGGGGCCGCTGAAGCTTTCTTT.

The gene calls are TRBV24-1 and TRBJ2-3; D is uncertain. The V gene's germline CDR1 is KGHDR and CDR2 SFDVKD. V lost 9 bases to trimming and J lost 2 bases, with 8 bases between them. The CDR3 consists of 12 residues. Here the CDR3 reads CATRADTDTQYF. Written as DNA, the CDR3 is TGTGCCACCCGGGCGGACACAGATACGCAGTATTTT.

J is TRBJ1-4 and V is TRBV5-4, with D tentatively TRBD1 (5 bases). This CDR3 is built from 14 residues. CDR1 SGHNT and CDR2 YYREEE come from the germline V gene (reference sequence). Trimming took off 4 bases at V and 7 bases at J, with 14 bases between the two ends. The CDR3 spells CASSRPGTSEKLFF. The DNA of the CDR3 is TGTGCCAGCAGCCGCCCCGGGACGAGTGAAAAACTGTTTTTT. The complete variable domain, with remaining parts taken from reference TRBV5-4 and TRBJ1-4, reads ETGVTQSPTHLIKTRGQQVTLRCSSQSGHNTVSWYQQALGQGPQFIFQYYREEENGRGNFPPRFSGLQFPNYSSELNVNALELDDSALYLCASSRPGTSEKLFFGSGTQLSVL.

The gene calls are TRBV18 and TRBJ2-5; TRBD1 might be the D (5 bases). There are 14 residues in the CDR3. V was cut by 2 bases and J by 2 bases, with 9 bases left in between. Germline V CDR1 and CDR2: KGHSH, LQKENI. The CDR3 nucleotides are TGTGCCAGCTCACCAGGGGCCCAACAAGAGACCCAGTACTTC. Encoded protein: CASSPGAQQETQYF.

Comment on this clone: The junction shows a germline mismatch at one end, possibly a read error. The V gene is TRBV5-5, the J gene TRBJ2-5; D may be TRBD1 or TRBD2 (5 bases each). This CDR3 spans 16 amino acids. Germline V gene lookup returns CDR1 SGHKS and CDR2 YYEKEE (reference sequence). The CDR3 sequence: CASSSFIDTGQVAQHF. Here the CDR3 DNA reads TGTGCCAGCAGCTCTTTTATTGACACGGGGCAAGTGGCCCAGCACTTC.

This clone is a singleton in its sample. V is TRBV14 and J is TRBJ2-7, with a tentative D call TRBD1 (6 bases). The germline gives CDR1 SGHDN, CDR2 FVKESK. The CDR3 contains 14 residues. V lost 2 bases and J lost 8, with 16 bases in between. The CDR3 region is CASSQQWGPTKQYF. CDR3 sequence (DNA): TGTGCCAGCAGCCAACAATGGGGGCCTACGAAGCAGTACTTC.

The V call is TRBV6-5, the J call TRBJ1-6; D call uncertain. This CDR3 has 14 amino acids. Germline V lookup: CDR1 MNHEY, CDR2 SVGAGI. The V gene lost 6 bases and the J gene lost 4 bases, with 10 bases spanning the gap. The CDR3 sequence is CASSRVFYNSPLHF. CDR3 in DNA: TGTGCCAGCAGCCGGGTGTTTTATAATTCACCCCTCCACTTT.

In DNA form, the CDR3 reads TGCGCCAGCAGCTTGAACGAGCCTCGGGAAAAACTGTTTTTT. This gives the protein CASSLNEPREKLFF. The chain joins TRBV5-1 to TRBJ1-4; D remains unclear. Germline V CDR1 and CDR2: SGHRS, YFSETQ. Deletions cut 1 base from V and 8 bases from J, with 12 bases between. The CDR3 is made up of 14 amino acids. The variable domain in full, with the rest retrieved from reference TRBV5-1 and TRBJ1-4, is KAGVTQTPRYLIKTRGQQVTLSCSPISGHRSVSWYQQTPGQGLQFLFEYFSETQRNKGNFPGRFSGRQFSNSRSEMNVSTLELGDSALYLCASSLNEPREKLFFGSGTQLSVL.

This clone was counted at least ten times. The rearrangement joins TRBV5-6 to TRBJ1-1; D remains unclear. Trimming pared 1 base from V and 4 bases from J, leaving 8 bases between. CDR1 is SGHDT, CDR2 YYEEEE, per germline. The CDR3 contains 13 residues. Here the CDR3 reads CASSLSSSTEAFF. CDR3 DNA: TGTGCCAGCAGCTTGTCTAGCTCCACTGAAGCTTTCTTT.

The J gene is TRBJ1-1, the V gene TRBV7-6; the match to TRBD1 covers 7 bases. Germline CDR1 SGHVS, CDR2 FNYEAQ. The V segment lost 5 bases and the J segment 4 bases; nucleotides outside the gene matches: 4. The CDR3 is 13 amino acids. The CDR3 loop is CASSRQGLTEAFF. Here the CDR3 DNA reads TGTGCCAGCAGCAGACAGGGACTCACTGAAGCTTTCTTT.

The chain links TRBV20-1 to TRBJ1-5; D uncertain. The germline V gene encodes CDR1 DFQATT and CDR2 SNEGSKA (reference sequence). This CDR3 comprises 11 residues. V shed 5 bases and J shed 12 bases, with 14 bases lying between them. The CDR3 sequence is CSAPGGPYQHF. In nucleotides, the CDR3 is TGCAGTGCTCCCGGAGGGCCGTACCAGCATTTT.

The genes are TRBV12-3 or TRBV12-4 and TRBJ1-2, with D unresolved. Trimming removed 5 bases from V and 4 bases from J, with 11 bases in between. The CDR3 length is 13 residues. The CDR3 DNA sequence: TGTGCCAGCAGTCCACCCACAGTCTATGGCTACACCTTC. It specifies CASSPPTVYGYTF.

This clone showed up just a few times. The chain joins TRBV14 to TRBJ2-7; no clear D. Germline lookup yields CDR1 SGHDN and CDR2 FVKESK. The CDR3 spans 13 residues. V shed 4 bases and J shed 4 bases, with 11 bases lying between them. The CDR3 DNA reads TGTGCCAGCAGCCGACGTGTCCCTTACGAGCAGTACTTC. This translates into CASSRRVPYEQYF.

The sample holds a few counts of this clone. V gene TRBV4-2 combines with J gene TRBJ2-1; 9 bases map to TRBD2. From germline, CDR1 is LGHNA and CDR2 YNFKEQ. This CDR3 spans 16 amino acids. The V gene end was trimmed by 1 base and the J gene end by 7 bases; junction bases not matched to a gene: 8. CDR3 coding DNA: TGTGCCAGCAGCCAAGCTTCAGCGGGAGGAGGGAATGAGCAGTTCTTC. It specifies CASSQASAGGGNEQFF.

The chain is built from TRBV19 and TRBJ2-1; 14 bases match TRBD2. Germline CDR1 and CDR2: LNHDA and SQIVND (reference sequence). The V gene end was trimmed by 7 bases and the J gene end by 6 bases; junction bases not matched to a gene: 20. The CDR3 is 20 amino acids. CDR3 residues: CASTLSRLAGGDVGSNEQFF. The CDR3 DNA reads as TGTGCCAGTACTCTATCCCGACTAGCGGGAGGGGATGTGGGTAGCAATGAGCAGTTCTTC.

This clone was observed once. This rearrangement joins TRBV18 to TRBJ1-1, with D uncertain. V lost 3 bases to trimming and J lost 6 bases, with 14 bases between them. The V gene's germline CDR1 is KGHSH and CDR2 LQKENI. The CDR3 runs to 14 residues. CDR3 nucleotide sequence: TGTGCCAGCTCACCGTCGACTGGTACAGCTGAAGCTTTCTTT. It is translated as CASSPSTGTAEAFF.

The rearrangement uses TRBV19 and TRBJ2-3, with 7 bases matching TRBD1. Germline CDR1 reads LNHDA; CDR2 reads SQIVND (reference sequence). This CDR3 contains 14 residues. The junction had 4 bases not matched to a gene; V was cut back by 7 bases and J by 0 bases. CDR3 bases: TGTGCCAGTACCTCAGGGGGTAGCACAGATACGCAGTATTTT. Translation: CASTSGGSTDTQYF.

The chain has TRBV7-2 and TRBJ2-6; TRBD2 agrees at 8 bases. Per germline, CDR1 SGHTA and CDR2 FQGNSA. This CDR3 contains 18 residues. V was clipped by 2 bases and J by 0 bases; unmatched bases: 6. The CDR3, as DNA: TGTGCCAGCAGCTTAAGTCTAGCGGGCCCCTCTGGGGCCAACGTCCTGACTTTC. Its protein is CASSLSLAGPSGANVLTF.

The chain links TRBV20-1 to TRBJ2-1; TRBD1 agrees at 7 bases. This CDR3 region has 13 residues. V was pared by 3 bases and J by 3 bases, with 2 bases of the junction left unmatched. Germline values: CDR1 DFQATT, CDR2 SNEGSKA (reference sequence). The CDR3 protein is CSASGDSYNEQFF. CDR3 in DNA: TGCAGTGCTAGTGGGGACAGCTACAATGAGCAGTTCTTC.

The V call is TRBV7-8, the J call TRBJ2-1, with TRBD1 identical over 7 bases. The CDR3 totals 15 residues. Per germline, CDR1 SGHVS and CDR2 FQNEAQ. The junction had 11 bases not matched to a gene; V was cut back by 4 bases and J by 8 bases. CDR3 residues: CASSSLGQGVHEQFF. CDR3 nucleotides: TGTGCCAGCAGCTCCTTGGGGCAGGGGGTCCATGAGCAGTTCTTC.